This is a list of T cell receptor beta chains from one sample in a study of T cell repertoires in cytomegalovirus infection. TCRdb ran MiXCR on the reads and lists one entry per CDR3 protein. The repertoire includes hundreds of thousands of distinct CDR3 sequences, about 27% of them detected once, and around 20% sits in the top ten. Their recognized antigens are unknown. Material: cultured PBMCs, obtained from culture after CMV antigen stimulation. The source is a human donor in good health (CMV status not recorded). Some clones in this sample may be carry-over from other donors' samples. CDR3s include the opening cysteine and the closing phenylalanine or tryptophan. D genes are given only for firm matches. Size is stated for part of the rows, as once, few or many counts, or as a class when the clone is expanded.

j_call clone_size d_call v_call cdr3_aa cdr3_nt
TRBJ1-1 few TRBD1 TRBV19 CASYDRQGARDTEAFF TGTGCCAGCTACGACCGACAGGGGGCACGGGACACTGAAGCTTTCTTT
TRBJ1-5 few NA TRBV2 CASSEALLGALDQPQHF TGTGCCAGCAGTGAAGCGCTTCTTGGGGCATTGGATCAGCCCCAGCATTTT
TRBJ2-1 NA TRBD2 TRBV12-3/TRBV12-4 CASTLSGRNRNEQFF TGTGCCAGCACCTTAAGCGGGAGGAACCGCAATGAGCAGTTCTTC
TRBJ2-3 few TRBD1 TRBV4-2 CASSQVGQGAGDTQYF TGTGCCAGCAGCCAAGTGGGACAGGGGGCAGGAGATACGCAGTATTTT
TRBJ2-5 NA NA TRBV10-3 CAISEGTWRTQYF TGTGCTATCAGTGAGGGGACCTGGAGGACCCAGTACTTC
TRBJ1-1 few TRBD1 TRBV28 CASSLVGQGWGAFF TGTGCCAGCAGTTTAGTCGGACAGGGGTGGGGAGCTTTCTTT
TRBJ1-6 many NA TRBV30 CAWRRTGDNSPLHF TGTGCCTGGCGTCGAACGGGAGATAATTCACCCCTCCACTTT
TRBJ1-6 few NA TRBV7-3 CASGTGYNSPLHF TGTGCCTCGGGTACGGGGTATAATTCACCCCTCCACTTT
TRBJ1-1 few NA TRBV7-9 CASSPTNIGNTEAFF TGTGCCAGCAGCCCCACCAACATAGGGAACACTGAAGCTTTCTTT
TRBJ1-5 NA TRBD1 TRBV7-4 CASGPQGDEAQPQHF TGTGCCAGCGGCCCCCAGGGGGATGAGGCTCAGCCCCAGCATTTT